What follows is one T cell receptor (beta chain) and its context. The CDR3 is 14 amino acids. V dropped 6 bases and J dropped 8 bases, with 17 bases sitting between them. The data were obtained in a study of blood T cells in healthy people across ages. Study as a whole: Capture by template switching was about one barcoded beta molecule per two T cells.

Primed by a sample-barcoded 5' primer and a J-beta primer mix, a second PCR proceeded for roughly 6 to 12 cycles. TCRdb re-called the 5' RACE reads through MiXCR, storing one row per CDR3 protein. The sample carries more than 650,000 distinct CDR3 sequences, approximately 22% recorded once. Material for sequencing was blood. V and J are TRBV12-3 or TRBV12-4 and TRBJ2-4; D ambiguous. The receptor's source is a man aged 65-85 years in good health. The CDR3 DNA is TGTGCCAGCAGCAGAGACACTCACGAGGACATTCAGTACTTC. It specifies CASSRDTHEDIQYF.